This T cell receptor beta chain was sequenced in a study of T-cell memory formation after mild COVID-19. About the study: The TCR clusters were mostly specific to one donor.

Study conclusions and caveats: The pre-infection memory compartment contained some responding clones, suggesting cross-reactive memory joined. Day 15 to 85 contracting clones showed balanced CD4/CD8; day 15 to 37 expanders favored CD4+.

Amplification by 5'RACE using constant-segment primers produced TCR alpha and TCR beta cDNA libraries that carried sample barcodes and UMIs. Each CDR3 protein gets one entry after TCRdb re-called the 5' RACE reads with MiXCR. The data hold approximately 300,000 distinct CDR3 sequences, with around 15% observed a single time. With regard to this clonotype: The antigen is not known.

Trimming stripped 4 bases from V and 6 bases from J, with 10 bases between. CDR1 SGHKS and CDR2 YYEKEE come from the germline V gene (reference sequence). The CDR3 extends over 12 amino acids. Material for sequencing was PBMCs or a T cell subset sorted from them (not recorded which). The clonotype was recovered from a man between 18 and 35 years old who had mild COVID-19 (a few samples of this study predate the infection). Cell type and time point are not known. The chain joins TRBV5-5 to TRBJ1-1; D gene uncertain. The CDR3 DNA sequence: TGTGCCAGCAGCCCGGGAGGCTCTGAAGCTTTCTTT. It is translated as CASSPGGSEAFF.